Listed below are T cell receptor beta chains from one sample, sequenced in a study of blood T cells in healthy people across ages. TCRdb independently ran MiXCR on the 5' RACE reads; one entry per CDR3 protein. The table records approximately 800,000 distinct CDR3 sequences, 56% of them present only once. The specimen was blood. These receptors originate from a man aged 35 to 55 in good health. The CDR3 runs from the conserved cysteine through the conserved F or W. A D gene is named only where the DNA matches it firmly. Clone size, where shown, is once, few, many, or a class for clones that have expanded.

TRBJ1-2 . TRBD1 TRBV27 TGTGCCAGCAGCGAAGGGGACAGGGCATCGTATGGCTACACCTTC CASSEGDRASYGYTF
TRBJ2-7 few TRBD2 TRBV20-1 TGCAGTGCTAGACCCGTAGCGGGGGGGCCGGGCGAGCAGTACTTC CSARPVAGGPGEQYF
TRBJ2-1 . TRBD2 TRBV9 TGTGCCAGCAGCCGTCAATCACTAGCGGGAGTGGGCCAGAGCTCCTACAATGAGCAGTTCTTC CASSRQSLAGVGQSSYNEQFF
TRBJ1-2 . . TRBV7-9 TGTGCCAGCAGCTTAATGGAAAACAGACCTTCCGAAGGCTACACCTTC CASSLMENRPSEGYTF
TRBJ2-3 . TRBD1 TRBV7-2 TGTGCAGACAAACTCGAACAGGGGACAGATACGCAGTATTTT CADKLEQGTDTQYF
TRBJ2-7 few TRBD2 TRBV6-2/TRBV6-3 TGTGCCAGCAGTTACGGACTAGCGGGGATCTACGAGCAGTACTTC CASSYGLAGIYEQYF
TRBJ2-5 . TRBD2 TRBV15 TGTGCCACCAGCAGAGTGCTAGCGGGGGAATCAGAGACCCAGTACTTC CATSRVLAGESETQYF
TRBJ2-4 . TRBD1 TRBV5-6 TGTGCCAGCAGCTTGCGGGACAGGGGTCACATTCAGTACTTC CASSLRDRGHIQYF
TRBJ2-7 . . TRBV7-9 TGTGCCAGCAGCTTAGTAAAAAGCGACAGCCAGTGGACATCTCGGCAGTACTTC CASSLVKSDSQWTSRQYF
TRBJ1-1 . . TRBV6-5 TGTGCCAGCTCAGGCCTGAACACTGAAGCTTTCTTT CASSGLNTEAFF
TRBJ2-7 . TRBD1 TRBV5-1 TGCGCCAGCAGCTCACAGGGGGACACCTACGAGCAGTACTTC CASSSQGDTYEQYF
TRBJ1-4 . TRBD1 TRBV12-3/TRBV12-4 TGTGCCAGCAGTCTGGGGACAGGGGTTGGCGGTGAAAAACTGTTTTTT CASSLGTGVGGEKLFF
TRBJ1-3 once . TRBV15 TGTGCCACCAGCAGTATAGGAGGGATTGGGCCCAACTCTGGAAACACCATATATTTT CATSSIGGIGPNSGNTIYF
TRBJ2-1 . . TRBV20-1 TGCAGTGCTAGTATCCCCCGACGTTACAATGAGCAGTTCTTC CSASIPRRYNEQFF
TRBJ2-3 . . TRBV7-6 TGTGCCAGCAGCCCGGTCGGCTCAGATACGCAGTATTTT CASSPVGSDTQYF
TRBJ1-4 once TRBD1 TRBV2 TGTGCCAGCAGTGTCCGGGGACAGCGGGAAAAACTGTTTTTT CASSVRGQREKLFF
TRBJ2-7 many TRBD1 TRBV15 TGTGCCACCAGCAGAGGGACAGGGGGCTCCTACGAGCAGTACTTC CATSRGTGGSYEQYF
TRBJ2-5 . . TRBV12-3/TRBV12-4 TGTGCCAGCAGTTTAGCGCTGGGCCAAGAGACCCAGTACTTC CASSLALGQETQYF
TRBJ2-7 . . TRBV4-1 TGCGCCAGCAGCCAAGATCGATTGACAGTTCCCTACGAGCAGTACTTC CASSQDRLTVPYEQYF
TRBJ1-4 few . TRBV6-1 TGTGCCAGCAGCTGGGGACGACGTCGGTGGGATAATAATGAAAAACTGTTTTTT CASSWGRRRWDNNEKLFF
TRBJ2-4 . . TRBV11-3 TGTGCCAGCAGCTTATTGGGTAGGGCCAAAAACATTCAGTACTTC CASSLLGRAKNIQYF
TRBJ2-5 medium-sized TRBD1 TRBV5-1 TGCGCCAGCAGCTTGGCCGGGACAGAAAAAGAGACCCAGTACTTC CASSLAGTEKETQYF